What follows are 8 T cell receptor beta chains derived from one specimen sequenced in a study of shared T cell receptors in the human thymus. The method was immunoSEQ multiplex PCR; TCRdb's version includes in-frame clones alone and lacks a portion of them. The sample lists hundreds of thousands of clones, approximately 87% occurring once. This same sample was also part of a study on human thymus T cells.

Specimen: thymocytes. These receptors originate from a boy under two years old with a congenital heart defect.

V is TRBV14 and J is TRBJ2-1; a weak D match, TRBD2 (7 bases). The V and J ends lost 7 bases and 8 bases respectively, with 21 bases between them. Germline V gives CDR1 SGHDN, CDR2 FVKESK. The CDR3 contains 15 residues. CDR3 DNA: TGTGCCAGCAATACAGCGAGGGGGGGCATTGATGAGCAGTTCTTC. Translation: CASNTARGGIDEQFF.

This clone was seen only a few times. The chain links TRBV2 to TRBJ2-7; D is possibly TRBD1 (6 bases). Germline CDR1 SNHLY, CDR2 FYNNEI. This CDR3 spans 14 amino acids. V was clipped by 3 bases and J by 0 bases, with 9 bases between them. CDR3 loop: CASSDDRSSYEQYF. The CDR3 nucleotides are TGTGCCAGCAGTGACGACAGGAGCTCCTACGAGCAGTACTTC.

The chain is built from TRBV6-5 and TRBJ1-2; 8 bases align to TRBD1. With 10 bases clipped from V and 7 bases from J, the junction kept 17 bases outside the gene matches. This CDR3 is 15 amino acids long. Per the germline V gene, CDR1 is MNHEY and CDR2 is SVGAGI. The CDR3 DNA reads as TGTGCCACTCGTTCCTCCGGGACAGGTTCGGGTGGCTACACCTTC. This translates into CATRSSGTGSGGYTF.

The rearrangement links TRBV4-1 to TRBJ1-5; perhaps TRBD1 as D (5 bases). The CDR3 length is 15 residues. The germline V gene encodes CDR1 MGHRA and CDR2 YSYEKL. Trimming took 0 bases from V and 7 from J, leaving 13 bases between them. Here the CDR3 DNA reads TGCGCCAGCAGCCAAGATGGCAGGGTGTCCCAGCCCCAGCATTTT. Protein product: CASSQDGRVSQPQHF.

This sequence joins TRBV5-5 and TRBJ1-2, with D possibly being TRBD1 (6 bases). Germline CDR1 reads SGHKS; CDR2 reads YYEKEE (reference sequence). Deletions cut 1 base from V and 5 bases from J, with 9 bases between. The CDR3 runs to 13 residues. As DNA, the CDR3 is TGTGCCAGCAGCTTGCCACAGGGATATGGCTACACCTTC. Translated: CASSLPQGYGYTF.

The chain combines TRBV29-1 with TRBJ1-3; 11 nucleotides align to TRBD1. Germline V lookup: CDR1 SQVTM, CDR2 ANQGSEA. After removal of 6 bases from V and 0 bases from J, the junction contained 4 bases not matched to a gene. The CDR3 runs to 15 residues. The CDR3 sequence: CSVGQGGSSGNTIYF. The CDR3 region has the DNA TGCAGCGTGGGACAGGGGGGATCCTCTGGAAACACCATATATTTT.

The genes are TRBV2 and TRBJ2-3, with 11 bases matching TRBD2. Trimming at V came to 6 bases and at J to 0 bases, leaving 5 bases not matched to a gene. Germline V gene data show CDR1 as SNHLY and CDR2 as FYNNEI. The CDR3 has 16 residues. This CDR3 is CASRMTSGTSTDTQYF. In nucleotides, the CDR3 is TGTGCCAGCAGGATGACTAGCGGGACTAGCACAGATACGCAGTATTTT.

This clone came up a few times. The chain recombines TRBV5-1 with TRBJ2-1; 7 bases align to TRBD1. The CDR3 covers 16 residues. The germline V gene has CDR1 SGHRS and CDR2 YFSETQ. Unmatched junction bases numbered 6, after V lost 3 bases and J lost 0 bases. The CDR3 region is CASSCYRDSSYNEQFF. The CDR3 nucleotides read TGCGCCAGCAGCTGCTACCGGGACAGCTCCTACAATGAGCAGTTCTTC.